This entry features one T cell receptor (beta chain) sequence. The antigen is undetermined. V gave up 4 bases and J gave up 3 bases; unmatched junction bases: 5. Germline CDR1 reads SQVTM; CDR2 reads ANQGSEA. CDR3 size: 14 residues. The primer mix had 60 Vbeta and 13 Jbeta primers. Clones were read by immunoSEQ multiplex PCR, and TCRdb kept only the in-frame ones, dropping some. The sample consists of about 110,000 clones, 55% to 70% of them appearing once. This sample is part of a study of cytomegalovirus exposure and HLA in healthy donors. Points from the study as a whole: Highest at DRB1 and lowest at HLA-C, TCR association rates differed among HLA loci in a later analysis. Association of a missense DCLRE1C variant with TCR beta V- and J-gene trimming was reported in a later analysis. Reports credit the classifier with highly specific, highly sensitive diagnosis of cytomegalovirus status. In vitro data verified a few CMV-associated chains as specific for CMV antigens.

The genes are TRBV29-1 and TRBJ2-3; 9 bases map to TRBD2. Input material: PBMCs. The source of this sequence is a woman aged 30 to 39 in good health and CMV-seronegative. CDR3 residues: CSVVLAGRTDTQYF. CDR3 coding DNA: TGCAGCGTTGTGCTAGCGGGACGGACAGATACGCAGTATTTT.